A single T cell receptor (beta chain) is shown here with its context. Its antigen remains unknown. MiXCR was run by TCRdb on the 5' RACE reads, yielding one entry per CDR3 protein. The table records hundreds of thousands of distinct CDR3 sequences, 20% to 25% of them present only once. This sample was included in a study of T-cell memory formation after mild COVID-19. The wider study: TCR clusters were mostly donor specific. Study-wide results and caveats: Day 15 to 85 contracting clones showed balanced CD4/CD8; day 15 to 37 expanders favored CD4+. CD4+ clones that contracted lay mainly in CM and EM; CD8+ ones lay in EMRA.

Per the germline V gene, CDR1 is SGHRS and CDR2 is YFSETQ. The CDR3 is 13 residues long. Trimming stripped 5 bases from V and 0 bases from J, with 5 bases between. This sequence was found in an adult woman who had mild COVID-19 (a few samples of this study predate the infection). Cell type and time point are not known. The rearrangement joins TRBV5-1 to TRBJ1-4; D not resolved. The sample was PBMCs or a T cell subset sorted from them (not recorded which). CDR3 residues: CASRVATNEKLFF. In DNA form, the CDR3 reads TGCGCCAGCAGGGTTGCAACTAATGAAAAACTGTTTTTT.